Sequencing of this T cell receptor (beta chain) was carried out in a study of technical replicates of blood from several donors. Here immunoSEQ multiplex PCR was the method, and the copy in TCRdb shows in-frame clones only, minus some. The repertoire holds fewer than 75,000 clones, with over 75% as singletons. V lost 4 bases and J lost 9, with 13 bases in between. The CDR3 spans 12 residues. Germline V gene sequence: CDR1 SGDLS, CDR2 YYNGEE. The clonotype originates from a human donor in good health. Some clones in this sample may be carry-over from other donors' samples. The sequenced material came from PBMCs. The chain recombines TRBV9 with TRBJ1-2; TRBD1 might be the D (5 bases). CDR3 in DNA: TGTGCCAGCAGCCTAGACAGCTGGAGCTACACCTTC. Encoded protein: CASSLDSWSYTF.